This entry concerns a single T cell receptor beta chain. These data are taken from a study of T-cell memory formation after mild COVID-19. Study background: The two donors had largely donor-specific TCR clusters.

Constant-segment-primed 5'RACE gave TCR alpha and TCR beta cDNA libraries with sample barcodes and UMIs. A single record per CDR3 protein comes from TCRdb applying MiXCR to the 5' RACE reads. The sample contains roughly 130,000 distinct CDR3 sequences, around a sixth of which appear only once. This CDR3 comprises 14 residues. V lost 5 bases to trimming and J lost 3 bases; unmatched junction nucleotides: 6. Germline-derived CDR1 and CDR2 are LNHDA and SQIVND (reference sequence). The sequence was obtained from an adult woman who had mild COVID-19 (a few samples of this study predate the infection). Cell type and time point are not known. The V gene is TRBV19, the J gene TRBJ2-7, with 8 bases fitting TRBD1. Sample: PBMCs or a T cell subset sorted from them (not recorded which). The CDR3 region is CASSPATGDYEQYF. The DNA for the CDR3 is TGTGCCAGTAGTCCAGCGACAGGGGACTACGAGCAGTACTTC. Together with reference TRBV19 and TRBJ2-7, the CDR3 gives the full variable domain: DGGITQSPKYLFRKEGQNVTLSCEQNLNHDAMYWYRQDPGQGLRLIYYSQIVNDFQKGDIAEGYSVSREKKESFPLTVTSAQKNPTAFYLCASSPATGDYEQYFGPGTRLTVT.